The 31 T cell receptor beta chains presented below share a single source sample, sequenced in a study of CD8 T cells in ankylosing spondylitis. TCRdb redid the calling of the 5' RACE reads with MiXCR, one entry per CDR3 protein. The table records approximately 220,000 distinct CDR3 sequences, roughly 25% of them present only once. The specimen sequenced was blood, either unsorted or a sorted T cell fraction (not recorded which). The receptors were sampled from a male donor with ankylosing spondylitis or in good health (not recorded which).

This clonotype was counted at least ten times. The chain is built from TRBV5-1 and TRBJ2-7; D possibly uses TRBD1 or TRBD2 (5 bases each). CDR1 and CDR2 from the germline V gene are SGHRS and YFSETQ. The CDR3 has 15 residues. The V and J ends lost 3 bases and 3 bases respectively, with 16 bases between them. For the CDR3, the DNA is TGCGCCAGCAGCTCCGGTTGGGACGGAGACTACGAGCAGTACTTC. Translated, it gives CASSSGWDGDYEQYF.

This clonotype showed up just a few times. This chain links TRBV6-5 with TRBJ2-1; possibly TRBD2 for D (5 bases). This CDR3 spans 16 amino acids. The germline V gene encodes CDR1 MNHEY and CDR2 SVGAGI. The V end was cut by 0 bases, the J end by 0 bases, with 9 bases between. This CDR3 is CASSYSGGGSYNEQFF. The CDR3 DNA reads TGTGCCAGCAGTTACTCGGGCGGAGGCTCCTACAATGAGCAGTTCTTC.

The rearrangement uses TRBV5-1 and TRBJ2-1; D possibly corresponds to TRBD1 (5 bases). CDR3 size: 14 residues. Looked up from germline, CDR1 is SGHRS and CDR2 is YFSETQ. V lost 0 bases to trimming and J lost 7 bases, with 11 bases between them. The CDR3 is CASSLASQGNEQFF. In DNA form, the CDR3 reads TGCGCCAGCAGCTTGGCATCGCAGGGTAATGAGCAGTTCTTC.

This chain joins TRBV7-2 and TRBJ2-1; 7 bases match TRBD2. With 4 bases clipped from V and 7 bases from J, the junction kept 4 bases outside the gene matches. The CDR3 loop spans 13 amino acids. CDR1 and CDR2 (germline): SGHTA, FQGNSA. Written as DNA, the CDR3 is TGTGCCAGCAGCTCCTCGGGGGGTAATGAGCAGTTCTTC. Its protein is CASSSSGGNEQFF.

This clonotype was seen only a few times. V usage is TRBV20-1 and J usage is TRBJ2-7, with D unresolved. Germline V CDR1 and CDR2: DFQATT, SNEGSKA (reference sequence). CDR3 length: 13 amino acids. V lost 5 bases and J lost 0, with 11 bases in between. CDR3 coding DNA: TGCAGTGCTGTGCAGGATTACTCCTACGAGCAGTACTTC. This translates into CSAVQDYSYEQYF.

This clonotype was counted ten times or more. The rearrangement joins TRBV20-1 to TRBJ1-6, with a tentative D call TRBD1 (6 bases). The CDR3 runs to 13 residues. Germline V lookup: CDR1 DFQATT, CDR2 SNEGSKA (reference sequence). Trimming took 2 bases from V and 7 from J, leaving 9 bases between them. The CDR3 loop reads CSARSQGNSPLHF. In nucleotides, the CDR3 is TGCAGTGCTAGAAGTCAGGGGAATTCACCCCTCCACTTT.

This clonotype has ten or more counts. This rearrangement joins TRBV7-6 to TRBJ1-4, with D possibly matching TRBD1 (5 bases). Trimming took 1 base from V and 6 from J, leaving 12 bases between them. The CDR3 length is 15 residues. Germline V lookup: CDR1 SGHVS, CDR2 FNYEAQ. For the CDR3, the DNA is TGTGCCAGCAGCTTAGATCAGGGTGGGGATGAAAAACTGTTTTTT. Amino acid sequence: CASSLDQGGDEKLFF.

The chain couples TRBV27 to TRBJ2-7; D might be TRBD1 (7 bases). Germline V gene lookup returns CDR1 MNHEY and CDR2 SMNVEV (reference sequence). This CDR3 contains 13 residues. V was cut by 6 bases and J by 3 bases, with 12 bases left in between. The CDR3 DNA follows: TGTGCCAGCAGCAGGGGGGTGTACTACGAGCAGTACTTC. It is translated as CASSRGVYYEQYF.

This clonotype was recorded a few times. The chain has TRBV18 and TRBJ1-1, with D hard to call. The CDR3 is 15 residues long. Germline-derived CDR1 and CDR2 are KGHSH and LQKENI. Trimming left V 0 bases short and J 0 bases short, with 8 bases between. The CDR3 DNA sequence: TGTGCCAGCTCACCACCCGTACAGATGAACACTGAAGCTTTCTTT. This gives the protein CASSPPVQMNTEAFF. The entire variable domain, with the rest obtained from reference TRBV18 and TRBJ1-1, is as follows: NAGVMQNPRHLVRRRGQEARLRCSPMKGHSHVYWYRQLPEEGLKFMVYLQKENIIDESGMPKERFSAEFPKEGPSILRIQQVVRGDSAAYFCASSPPVQMNTEAFFGQGTRLTVV.

The table lists this clonotype with a few counts. This chain links TRBV20-1 with TRBJ1-5; the D is unclear. The germline V and J ends were trimmed by 3 bases and 4 bases, with 10 bases remaining between them. Germline V gives CDR1 DFQATT, CDR2 SNEGSKA (reference sequence). The CDR3 runs to 13 residues. As DNA, the CDR3 is TGCAGTGCTAGCCTCAGGAGAAATCAGCCCCAGCATTTT. This codes for CSASLRRNQPQHF.

This clonotype was detected many times. The chain employs TRBV6-1 and TRBJ1-5, with D possibly TRBD1 on 6 matching bases. Germline V gene lookup returns CDR1 MNHNS and CDR2 SASEGT. Trimming shortened V by 5 bases and J by 2 bases, and 13 bases separated the two germline ends. The CDR3 is made up of 15 amino acids. CDR3 amino acids: CASSPTRQGNQPQHF. CDR3 DNA sequence: TGTGCCAGCAGTCCTACCCGACAGGGCAATCAGCCCCAGCATTTT.

This clonotype was found a few times. This sequence joins TRBV29-1 and TRBJ1-2, with D uncertain. Per germline, CDR1 SQVTM and CDR2 ANQGSEA. This CDR3 is built from 13 residues. Trimming pared 0 bases from V and 3 bases from J, leaving 8 bases between. The CDR3 loop is CSVEDSVDYGYTF. CDR3 bases: TGCAGCGTTGAAGATTCGGTTGACTATGGCTACACCTTC.

This rearrangement joins TRBV29-1 to TRBJ2-6; the match to TRBD1 covers 7 bases. Germline CDR1 is SQVTM and CDR2 is ANQGSEA. Trimming took 4 bases from V and 0 from J; bases not matched to a gene: 6. This CDR3 region has 16 residues. The DNA of the CDR3 is TGCAGCGTTGTGACAGGGCTCCTCTCTGGGGCCAACGTCCTGACTTTC. Its translation is CSVVTGLLSGANVLTF.

Ten or more counts support this clonotype. The chain is built from TRBV28 and TRBJ1-2; D possibly corresponds to TRBD1 (5 bases). Germline values: CDR1 MDHEN, CDR2 SYDVKM. This CDR3 region has 14 residues. The V gene lost 6 bases and the J gene lost 5 bases, with 16 bases spanning the gap. The CDR3 loop reads CASRSGAGTYGYTF. The CDR3 DNA follows: TGTGCCAGCAGGTCCGGGGCAGGGACTTATGGCTACACCTTC.

This clonotype turned up a few times. The genes are TRBV20-1 and TRBJ1-6; the D gene is possibly TRBD1 (5 bases). This CDR3 has 13 residues. The germline CDR1 and CDR2 sequences are DFQATT and SNEGSKA (reference sequence). V was clipped by 3 bases and J by 6 bases, with 9 bases between them. The CDR3 sequence: CSASIDSNSPLHF. The DNA of the CDR3 is TGCAGTGCTAGTATCGACAGTAATTCACCCCTCCACTTT.

This rearrangement joins TRBV7-2 to TRBJ2-2; D not resolved. Germline V lookup: CDR1 SGHTA, CDR2 FQGNSA. V was cut by 3 bases and J by 9 bases, with 11 bases left in between. CDR3 length: 13 residues. This CDR3 is CASSLAPPRELFF. The CDR3 DNA reads TGTGCCAGCAGCTTGGCCCCTCCCCGGGAGCTGTTTTTT.

A single count supports this clonotype. CDR3 amino acids: CASSLRGQDSYEQYF. In DNA form, the CDR3 reads TGTGCCAGCAGCTTGCGGGGGCAGGACTCCTACGAGCAGTACTTC. The chain uses TRBV5-5 and TRBJ2-7, with D perhaps given as TRBD1 or TRBD2 (6 bases each). V lost 1 base and J 0 bases, leaving 11 bases between the germline ends. The CDR3 has 15 amino acids. CDR1 and CDR2 (germline): SGHKS, YYEKEE (reference sequence).

The CDR3 reads CAFSLAGTLAGDADTQYF. Here the CDR3 DNA reads TGTGCCTTCAGTTTAGCGGGTACTCTAGCGGGAGATGCAGATACGCAGTATTTT. This chain connects TRBV7-2 to TRBJ2-3; 10 bases line up with TRBD2. Losses at the gene ends were 11 bases for V and 4 bases for J; bases not matched to a gene: 21. The CDR3 is 18 residues long. Per the germline V gene, CDR1 is SGHTA and CDR2 is FQGNSA.

The table lists this clonotype with many counts. V is TRBV7-9 and J is TRBJ2-1; 9 bases match TRBD2. Germline-derived CDR1 and CDR2 are SEHNR and FQNEAQ (reference sequence). The CDR3 totals 16 residues. The trim removed 8 bases at V and 7 bases at J, leaving 15 bases unmatched. The CDR3 bases are TGTGCCAGCTCCTTACAAGCGGGAGGAGGAATGAATGAGCAGTTCTTC. Its protein is CASSLQAGGGMNEQFF. Combining the CDR3 with reference TRBV7-9 and TRBJ2-1 gives the whole variable domain DTGVSQNPRHKITKRGQNVTFRCDPISEHNRLYWYRQTLGQGPEFLTYFQNEAQLEKSRLLSDRFSAERPKGSFSTLEIQRTEQGDSAMYLCASSLQAGGGMNEQFFGPGTRLTVL.

The CDR3 DNA reads TGTGCCACCAGTGATTCCGGGACCCCTTCCGGGGAGCTGTTTTTT. Amino acids: CATSDSGTPSGELFF. This chain links TRBV24-1 with TRBJ2-2, with D perhaps TRBD1 or TRBD2 (5 bases each). Germline loops: CDR1 KGHDR, CDR2 SFDVKD. V gave up 2 bases and J gave up 6 bases, with 12 bases separating them. This CDR3 has 15 residues.

Only one count was recorded for this clonotype. This chain uses TRBV12-3 or TRBV12-4 with TRBJ2-3; possibly TRBD1 for D (5 bases). CDR3 length equals 15 residues. Trimming left V 5 bases short and J 2 bases short, with 14 bases between. The CDR3 DNA sequence: TGTGCCAGCAGTACACGAAGACAGTCCACAGATACGCAGTATTTT. Amino acids: CASSTRRQSTDTQYF.

This clonotype appeared many times. The chain joins TRBV7-8 to TRBJ2-7, with D perhaps matching TRBD2 (5 bases). The CDR3 runs 14 residues. The germline V and J ends were trimmed by 1 base and 6 bases, with 13 bases remaining between them. Germline CDR1 reads SGHVS; CDR2 reads FQNEAQ. Written as DNA, the CDR3 is TGTGCCAGCAGCTTAGTTAATTTTGCGGGCGAGCAGTACTTC. This codes for CASSLVNFAGEQYF.

The sample holds many counts of this clonotype. The rearrangement joins TRBV11-2 to TRBJ2-7; D is uncertain. Germline V gene lookup returns CDR1 SGHAT and CDR2 FQNNGV. The V and J ends lost 2 bases and 3 bases respectively, with 8 bases between them. The CDR3 length is 13 residues. CDR3 protein: CASSLRFLYEQYF. CDR3 DNA sequence: TGTGCCAGCAGCTTACGGTTCCTCTACGAGCAGTACTTC.

J is TRBJ2-5 and V is TRBV4-2; D might be TRBD2 (5 bases). From germline, CDR1 is LGHNA and CDR2 YNFKEQ. The CDR3 contains 15 residues. The germline V and J ends were trimmed by 1 base and 1 base, with 10 bases remaining between them. This CDR3 is CASSQVNGGQETQYF. The CDR3 nucleotides read TGTGCCAGCAGCCAAGTAAACGGAGGCCAAGAGACCCAGTACTTC.

This clonotype was seen repeatedly, ten times or more. The chain joins TRBV12-3 or TRBV12-4 to TRBJ2-1; 11 bases match TRBD2. The V gene end was trimmed by 0 bases and the J gene end by 8 bases; junction bases not matched to a gene: 9. The CDR3 is 17 amino acids. CDR3 DNA: TGTGCCAGCAGTTTAGCCACGGCCGGGACTAGCGGAGATGAGCAGTTCTTC. It encodes CASSLATAGTSGDEQFF.

This clonotype was recorded at least ten times. The genes are TRBV7-3 and TRBJ1-6; possible D gene TRBD1, 5 bases. Trimming left V 5 bases short and J 10 bases short, with 18 bases between. Germline assignment: CDR1 SGHTA and CDR2 FQGTGA. The CDR3 is made up of 15 amino acids. CDR3 residues: CASSPMGQGRSPLHF. The CDR3 nucleotides read TGTGCCAGCAGCCCCATGGGGCAGGGTCGGTCACCCCTCCACTTT.

This clonotype was detected ten times or more. The V call is TRBV5-6, the J call TRBJ1-3, with D unresolved. V lost 1 base to trimming and J lost 2 bases, with 7 bases between them. CDR1 SGHDT and CDR2 YYEEEE come from the germline V gene. CDR3 length: 14 amino acids. CDR3 bases: TGTGCCAGCAGCTTGTTGGGCGCTGGAAACACCATATATTTT. As protein: CASSLLGAGNTIYF.

This chain links TRBV9 with TRBJ2-2, with a weak D call TRBD1 (6 bases). Per the germline V gene, CDR1 is SGDLS and CDR2 is YYNGEE. CDR3 length equals 14 residues. The V end lost 3 bases, the J end lost 5 bases, and 11 bases lay between the germline ends. The CDR3 loop reads CASSAITGTGELFF. CDR3 nucleotide sequence: TGTGCCAGCAGCGCGATTACAGGGACCGGGGAGCTGTTTTTT. Supplemented by reference TRBV9 and TRBJ2-2, the full variable domain reads DSGVTQTPKHLITATGQRVTLRCSPRSGDLSVYWYQQSLDQGLQFLIQYYNGEERAKGNILERFSAQQFPDLHSELNLSSLELGDSALYFCASSAITGTGELFFGEGSRLTVL.

The V gene is TRBV6-1, the J gene TRBJ1-5; D unresolved. V was cut by 6 bases and J by 0 bases, with 12 bases left in between. The CDR3 runs 15 residues. Germline-derived CDR1 and CDR2 are MNHNS and SASEGT. DNA for the CDR3: TGTGCCAGCAGCCAGACGGTGTATAGCAATCAGCCCCAGCATTTT. Protein product: CASSQTVYSNQPQHF.

The J gene is TRBJ2-3, the V gene TRBV12-5; 8 positions agree with TRBD1. V trimming: 0 bases; J trimming: 2 bases; junction bases outside the gene matches: 7. Germline V gene lookup returns CDR1 LGHNT and CDR2 FRNRAP. This CDR3 comprises 17 residues. CDR3 bases: TGTGCTAGTGGTTTGGTACGGGAGACAGGGGACACAGATACGCAGTATTTT. It yields the protein CASGLVRETGDTDTQYF.

This clonotype appeared many times. The chain is built from TRBV4-1 and TRBJ2-3, with 11 bases identical to TRBD1. The V gene's germline CDR1 is MGHRA and CDR2 YSYEKL. The CDR3 extends over 14 amino acids. V lost 4 bases and J lost 4; bases outside the gene matches: 1. CDR3 amino acids: CASSRTGGPDTQYF. Here the CDR3 DNA reads TGCGCCAGCAGCCGGACAGGGGGCCCAGATACGCAGTATTTT.